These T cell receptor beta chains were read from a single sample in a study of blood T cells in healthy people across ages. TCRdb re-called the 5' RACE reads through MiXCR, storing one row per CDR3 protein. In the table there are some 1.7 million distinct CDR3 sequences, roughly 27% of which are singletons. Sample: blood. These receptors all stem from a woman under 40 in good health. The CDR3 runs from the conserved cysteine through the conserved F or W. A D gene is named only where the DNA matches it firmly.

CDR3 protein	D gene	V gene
CASSLSRPSNEKLFF	-	TRBV12-3/TRBV12-4
CASSQGRTPGSGYTF	-	TRBV14
CASKEGTSGYEQYF	TRBD2	TRBV27
CASSQDHVGTQYF	-	TRBV3-1
CSVTIRNTDTQYF	-	TRBV20-1
CASSFGDTEAYEQYF	-	TRBV5-1
CASSSSSGGPDTQYF	TRBD2	TRBV5-1
CSVKDRERQETQYF	TRBD1	TRBV29-1
CASSSRAGGGQETQYF	TRBD2	TRBV5-5
CAISDRGDTGELFF	-	TRBV10-3
CASSIPAGSGEQYF	-	TRBV19
CASSTTGSTETYEQYF	-	TRBV5-1
CASSFSGTGNEKLFF	TRBD1	TRBV28
CASTLAGVDTQYF	TRBD2	TRBV6-2/TRBV6-3
CASSPPDQETQYF	-	TRBV12-3/TRBV12-4
CASSQGTGGPYEQYF	TRBD1	TRBV3-1
CASSLDGPWGHSPLHF	-	TRBV5-1
CASSSGTDSPLHF	TRBD1	TRBV12-3/TRBV12-4
CASSAHGQNQETQYF	-	TRBV19
CASSLARGLAGPRESGTQFF	TRBD2	TRBV12-3/TRBV12-4
CASSYRDNTEAFF	-	TRBV6-2/TRBV6-3
CASSLTGTGGGQTQYF	TRBD1	TRBV5-1
CASSQLGLAGFSNEQFF	TRBD2	TRBV14
CASSKLSEQYF	-	TRBV7-9
CSAARNSYEQYF	-	TRBV29-1
CASSRIDRALDTQYF	TRBD1	TRBV28